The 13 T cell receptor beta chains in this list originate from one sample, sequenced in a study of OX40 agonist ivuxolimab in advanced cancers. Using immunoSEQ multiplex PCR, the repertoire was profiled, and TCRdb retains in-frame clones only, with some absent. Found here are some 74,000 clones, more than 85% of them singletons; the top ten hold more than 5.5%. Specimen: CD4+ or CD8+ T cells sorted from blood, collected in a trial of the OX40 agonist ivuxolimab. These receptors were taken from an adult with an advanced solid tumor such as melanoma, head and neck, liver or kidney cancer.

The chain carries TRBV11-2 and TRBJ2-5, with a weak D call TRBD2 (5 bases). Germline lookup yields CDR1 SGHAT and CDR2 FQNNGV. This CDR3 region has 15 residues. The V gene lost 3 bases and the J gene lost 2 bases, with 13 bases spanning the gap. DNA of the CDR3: TGTGCCAGCAGCTTCAGGCTAGCTGCACAAGAGACCCAGTACTTC. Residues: CASSFRLAAQETQYF.

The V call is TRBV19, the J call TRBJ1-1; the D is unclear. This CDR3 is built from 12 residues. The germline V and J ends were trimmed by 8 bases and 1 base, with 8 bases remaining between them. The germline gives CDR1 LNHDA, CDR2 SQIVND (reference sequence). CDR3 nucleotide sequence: TGTGCCAGTGCTCTAAGGAACACTGAAGCTTTCTTT. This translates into CASALRNTEAFF.

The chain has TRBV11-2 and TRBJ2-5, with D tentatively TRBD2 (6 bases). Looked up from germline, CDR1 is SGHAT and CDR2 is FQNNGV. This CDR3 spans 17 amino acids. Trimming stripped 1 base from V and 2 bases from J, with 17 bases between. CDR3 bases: TGTGCCAGCAGCTTAGCTTTGGGGGGTAGGGGACAAGAGACCCAGTACTTC. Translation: CASSLALGGRGQETQYF.

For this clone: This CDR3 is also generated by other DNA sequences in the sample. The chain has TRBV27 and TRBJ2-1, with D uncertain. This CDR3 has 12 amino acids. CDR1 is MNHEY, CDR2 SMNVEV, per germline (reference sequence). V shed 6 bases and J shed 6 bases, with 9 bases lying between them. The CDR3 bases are TGTGCCAGCAGCACTTTCGGCAATGAGCAGTTCTTC. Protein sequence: CASSTFGNEQFF.

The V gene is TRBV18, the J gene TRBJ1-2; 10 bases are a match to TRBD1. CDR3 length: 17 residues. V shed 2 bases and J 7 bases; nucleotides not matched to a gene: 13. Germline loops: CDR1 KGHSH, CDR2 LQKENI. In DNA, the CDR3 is TGTGCCAGCTCACCAGTGACTGTGAGACAGGGGGCGCTTGGCTACACCTTC. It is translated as CASSPVTVRQGALGYTF.

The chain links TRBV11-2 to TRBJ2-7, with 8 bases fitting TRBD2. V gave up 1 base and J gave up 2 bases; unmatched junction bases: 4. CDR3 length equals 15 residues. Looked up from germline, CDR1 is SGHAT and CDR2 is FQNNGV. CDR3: CASSLVAGRAYEQYF. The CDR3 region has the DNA TGTGCCAGCAGCTTAGTAGCCGGGAGGGCCTACGAGCAGTACTTC.

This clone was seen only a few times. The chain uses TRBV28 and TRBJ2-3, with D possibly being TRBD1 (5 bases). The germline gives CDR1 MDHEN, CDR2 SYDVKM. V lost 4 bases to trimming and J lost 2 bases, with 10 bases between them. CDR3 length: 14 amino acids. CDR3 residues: CASSYRYFTDTQYF. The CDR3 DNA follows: TGTGCCAGCAGTTACAGGTATTTCACAGATACGCAGTATTTT.

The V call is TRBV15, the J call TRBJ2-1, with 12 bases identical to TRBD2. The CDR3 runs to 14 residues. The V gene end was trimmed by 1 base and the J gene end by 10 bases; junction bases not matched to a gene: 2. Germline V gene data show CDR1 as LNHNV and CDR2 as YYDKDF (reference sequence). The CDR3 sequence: CATSRAGLAGEQFF. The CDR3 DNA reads TGTGCCACCAGCAGAGCCGGACTAGCGGGGGAGCAGTTCTTC. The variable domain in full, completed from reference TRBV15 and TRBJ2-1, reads DAMVIQNPRYQVTQFGKPVTLSCSQTLNHNVMYWYQQKSSQAPKLLFHYYDKDFNNEADTPDNFQSRRPNTSFCFLDIRSPGLGDTAMYLCATSRAGLAGEQFFGPGTRLTVL.

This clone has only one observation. CDR3 amino acids: CSVGPGGRDEQYF. The CDR3 DNA sequence: TGCAGCGTGGGGCCGGGGGGCAGGGACGAGCAGTACTTC. The chain joins TRBV29-1 to TRBJ2-5; TRBD2 is a possible D gene (7 bases). Gene TRBJ2-7 matches the end of the DNA better, so the J call may be wrong. Germline loops: CDR1 SQVTM, CDR2 ANQGSEA. The CDR3 length is 13 residues.

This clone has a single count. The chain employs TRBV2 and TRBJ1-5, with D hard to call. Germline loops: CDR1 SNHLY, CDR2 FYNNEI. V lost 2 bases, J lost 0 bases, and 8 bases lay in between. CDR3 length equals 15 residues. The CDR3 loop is CASSEQKYSNQPQHF. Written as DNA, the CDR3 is TGTGCCAGCAGTGAACAGAAATATAGCAATCAGCCCCAGCATTTT.

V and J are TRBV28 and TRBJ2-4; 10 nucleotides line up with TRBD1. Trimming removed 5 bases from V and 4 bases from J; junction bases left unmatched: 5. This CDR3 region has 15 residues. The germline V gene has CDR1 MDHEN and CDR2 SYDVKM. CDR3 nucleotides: TGTGCCAGCAGTGGACAGGGGGGAAGGAAAAACATTCAGTACTTC. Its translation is CASSGQGGRKNIQYF.

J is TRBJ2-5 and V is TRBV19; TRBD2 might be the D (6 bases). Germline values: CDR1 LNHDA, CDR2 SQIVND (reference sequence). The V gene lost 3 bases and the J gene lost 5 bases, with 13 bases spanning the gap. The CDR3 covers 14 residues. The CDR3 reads CASSMAGSLETQYF. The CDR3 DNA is TGTGCCAGTAGTATGGCGGGAAGTCTGGAGACCCAGTACTTC.

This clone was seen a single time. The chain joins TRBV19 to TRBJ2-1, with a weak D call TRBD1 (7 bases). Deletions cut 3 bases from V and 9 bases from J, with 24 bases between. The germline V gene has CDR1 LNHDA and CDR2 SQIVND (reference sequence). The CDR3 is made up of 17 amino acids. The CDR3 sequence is CASSMMGGAGGLSEQFF. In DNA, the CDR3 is TGTGCCAGTAGTATGATGGGCGGGGCAGGGGGGTTAAGTGAGCAGTTCTTC.